This TCR beta chain stems from a study of cytomegalovirus exposure and HLA in healthy donors. Study summary: Within an early data release were about 85 million unique TCRs drawn from HLA-typed donors. The study's findings and limits: Common viral pathogens seemed to be connected with several of the most significant clusters, according to a later analysis. For TCR beta chains, V- and J-gene trimming was later linked to a missense DCLRE1C variant. The authors considered a cluster of highly shared sequence variants likely to be a sequencing artifact.

Germline values: CDR1 LNHDA, CDR2 SQIVND (reference sequence). This CDR3 contains 15 residues. J gave up 6 bases and V 5 bases, and 7 bases lay outside the gene matches. The study ran its PCR with 60 Vbeta and 13 Jbeta primers. The data were produced by immunoSEQ multiplex PCR, yet TCRdb's version contains in-frame clones alone and is incomplete. The sample includes tens of thousands of clones, under 80% of them seen just once. A word on this clone: Its specificity is unknown.

The V gene is TRBV19, the J gene TRBJ2-1; TRBD2 matches at 10 bases. The sample was PBMCs. The receptor was isolated from a man aged 55-75 years in good health and CMV-seropositive. The CDR3 nucleotides are TGTGCCAGTAGTGAAGGACTAGCGGCCCCCAATGAGCAGTTCTTC. As protein: CASSEGLAAPNEQFF.